This TCR beta chain emerged from a study of beta chain features in type 1 diabetes. Expressed TCRB transcripts were sequenced after all isolated RNA was converted to cDNA. Method: immunoSEQ multiplex PCR; TCRdb's copy keeps in-frame clones and lacks some. This table has tens of thousands of clones, roughly 63% appearing once. Comments on this clone: No antigen is known for it.

Broader study findings: People with Type 1 diabetes carried modestly yet significantly shorter TCRB CDR3s in all four CD4+ subsets.

The specimen sequenced was stem cell memory CD4+ T cells from blood. The sequence came from a woman aged 25 to 39 with type 1 diabetes.

CDR3: CASSLVLVGVRMNTEAFF. The DNA for the CDR3 is TGTGCCAGCAGCTTAGTTTTAGTTGGTGTCAGGATGAACACTGAAGCTTTCTTT. The genes are TRBV7-8 and TRBJ1-1; D remains ambiguous. This CDR3 has 18 residues. Per germline, CDR1 SGHVS and CDR2 FQNEAQ. V lost 1 base, J lost 0 bases, and 18 bases lay in between. The variable domain in full, with the rest retrieved from reference TRBV7-8 and TRBJ1-1, is GAGVSQSPRYKVAKRGQDVALRCDPISGHVSLFWYQQALGQGPEFLTYFQNEAQLDKSGLPSDRFFAERPEGSVSTLKIQRTQQEDSAVYLCASSLVLVGVRMNTEAFFGQGTRLTVV.